The 29 T cell receptor beta chains below were found in one sample sequenced in a study of blood T cell repertoires in COVID-19. Libraries were prepared by immunoSEQ multiplex PCR; TCRdb keeps only in-frame clonotypes and omits some of them. This sample has 270,000 or so clones, with 80% to 90% found just once. The sequencing sample was made of peripheral blood. The receptors originated from a man aged 35-49 years with acute or convalescent COVID-19.

The chain employs TRBV5-1 and TRBJ1-1; the D gene is possibly TRBD1 (6 bases). CDR1 is SGHRS, CDR2 YFSETQ, per germline. The CDR3 has 14 residues. The germline V and J ends were trimmed by 0 bases and 5 bases, with 11 bases remaining between them. The CDR3 sequence is CASSLGGGVTEAFF. The CDR3 bases are TGCGCCAGCAGCTTGGGAGGGGGAGTTACTGAAGCTTTCTTT. Filled out from reference TRBV5-1 and TRBJ1-1, the complete variable domain reads KAGVTQTPRYLIKTRGQQVTLSCSPISGHRSVSWYQQTPGQGLQFLFEYFSETQRNKGNFPGRFSGRQFSNSRSEMNVSTLELGDSALYLCASSLGGGVTEAFFGQGTRLTVV.

The chain combines TRBV11-2 with TRBJ2-3, with TRBD2 identical over 8 bases. CDR1 SGHAT and CDR2 FQNNGV come from the germline V gene. V was clipped by 1 base and J by 2 bases; unmatched bases: 2. CDR3 length: 15 amino acids. CDR3 DNA: TGTGCCAGCAGCTTAGGGACTAGCCCCACAGATACGCAGTATTTT. As protein: CASSLGTSPTDTQYF.

The J gene is TRBJ1-1, the V gene TRBV29-1, with 9 bases aligning to TRBD1. The CDR3 loop spans 14 amino acids. The germline V gene has CDR1 SQVTM and CDR2 ANQGSEA. The V and J ends lost 6 bases and 2 bases, in that order; junction bases with no gene match: 7. The DNA of the CDR3 is TGCAGCGTCGGACAGGGGTTGGGAAACACTGAAGCTTTCTTT. Protein sequence: CSVGQGLGNTEAFF.

The gene calls are TRBV7-6 and TRBJ1-4; 8 positions agree with TRBD1. V shed 6 bases and J 8 bases; nucleotides not matched to a gene: 2. The CDR3 spans 12 residues. The V gene's germline CDR1 is SGHVS and CDR2 FNYEAQ. CDR3 protein: CASSDRGEKLFF. The CDR3 nucleotides read TGTGCCAGCAGTGACAGGGGAGAAAAACTGTTTTTT.

This clone occurred a few times. The chain uses TRBV5-1 and TRBJ1-1, with 10 bases identical to TRBD1. The CDR3 has 16 residues. CDR1 is SGHRS and CDR2 is YFSETQ in the germline V gene. The ends lost 0 bases at V and 5 bases at J; junction bases unmatched: 7. CDR3: CASSLGHGTGDTEAFF. CDR3 nucleotides: TGCGCCAGCAGCTTGGGTCATGGGACAGGGGATACTGAAGCTTTCTTT. Full variable domain (missing parts from reference TRBV5-1 and TRBJ1-1): KAGVTQTPRYLIKTRGQQVTLSCSPISGHRSVSWYQQTPGQGLQFLFEYFSETQRNKGNFPGRFSGRQFSNSRSEMNVSTLELGDSALYLCASSLGHGTGDTEAFFGQGTRLTVV.

The chain combines TRBV10-1 with TRBJ2-3; 9 nucleotides agree with TRBD1. The junction had 12 bases not matched to a gene; V was cut back by 3 bases and J by 5 bases. Germline CDR1 is WNHNN and CDR2 is SYGVQD (reference sequence). The CDR3 has 17 amino acids. The CDR3 sequence is CASSDLTGGAAGDTQYF. DNA of the CDR3: TGCGCCAGCAGTGACCTGACAGGGGGGGCGGCTGGAGATACGCAGTATTTT.

This clone was recorded only once. CDR3 coding DNA: TGTGCCAGCAGCTTAACGTCCGGGACAGGGGATCCCGGGGAGCTGTTTTTT. It encodes CASSLTSGTGDPGELFF. This chain links TRBV7-3 with TRBJ2-2, with 10 bases that match TRBD1. The CDR3 runs 17 residues. Trimming at V came to 0 bases and at J to 6 bases, leaving 7 bases not matched to a gene. Per the germline V gene, CDR1 is SGHTA and CDR2 is FQGTGA. Full variable domain (remainder filled in from reference TRBV7-3 and TRBJ2-2): GAGVSQTPSNKVTEKGKYVELRCDPISGHTALYWYRQSLGQGPEFLIYFQGTGAADDSGLPNDRFFAVRPEGSVSTLKIQRTERGDSAVYLCASSLTSGTGDPGELFFGEGSRLTVL.

As to this clone: In the same sample, other DNA sequences code for this CDR3. The CDR3 DNA sequence: TGTGCCAGCAGTTACTCGAAGCGTACTGAAGCTTTCTTT. This codes for CASSYSKRTEAFF. The chain uses TRBV6-5 and TRBJ1-1; no firm D call. In germline, CDR1 is MNHEY, CDR2 SVGAGI. Trimming took 0 bases from V and 5 from J, leaving 7 bases between them. This CDR3 has 13 residues.

The chain employs TRBV2 and TRBJ2-7; the D gene is possibly TRBD2 (6 bases). The germline V and J ends were trimmed by 7 bases and 0 bases, with 7 bases remaining between them. Germline assignment: CDR1 SNHLY and CDR2 FYNNEI. The CDR3 spans 12 residues. CDR3 coding DNA: TGTGCCAGCACGGGACTCTCCTACGAGCAGTACTTC. It specifies CASTGLSYEQYF.

This chain connects TRBV2 to TRBJ2-5; 7 nucleotides line up with TRBD2. Trimming cost V 2 bases and J 2 bases; bases outside gene matches: 5. Germline assignment: CDR1 SNHLY and CDR2 FYNNEI. The CDR3 is made up of 15 amino acids. CDR3 nucleotides: TGTGCCAGCAGTGAATTTGGGAGGGATCAAGAGACCCAGTACTTC. Residues: CASSEFGRDQETQYF. Drawing the rest from reference TRBV2 and TRBJ2-5, the complete variable domain is EPEVTQTPSHQVTQMGQEVILRCVPISNHLYFYWYRQILGQKVEFLVSFYNNEISEKSEIFDDQFSVERPDGSNFTLKIRSTKLEDSAMYFCASSEFGRDQETQYFGPGTRLLVL.

V and J are TRBV6-6 and TRBJ1-2; a possible D gene is TRBD1 (6 bases). Germline-derived CDR1 and CDR2 are MNHNY and SVGAGI (reference sequence). The CDR3 has 14 residues. With 5 bases removed from V and 8 bases from J, the gap between germline ends came to 18 bases. CDR3 sequence reads: CASSAGTQNWGYTF. CDR3 DNA: TGTGCCAGCAGTGCCGGGACACAAAATTGGGGCTACACCTTC.

V gene TRBV6-4 combines with J gene TRBJ2-3, with a tentative D call TRBD2 (6 bases). The V gene's germline CDR1 is MRHNA and CDR2 SNTAGT. The length of the CDR3 is 17 residues. Trimming took 6 bases from V and 0 from J, leaving 19 bases between them. CDR3 sequence: CASRKVRRGSSTDTQYF. The CDR3 DNA follows: TGTGCCAGCAGGAAGGTAAGGCGGGGTTCTAGCACAGATACGCAGTATTTT.

The chain couples TRBV7-8 to TRBJ2-2; tentative D call: TRBD2 (6 bases). The CDR3 totals 16 residues. The germline V gene encodes CDR1 SGHVS and CDR2 FQNEAQ. V gave up 1 base and J gave up 1 base, with 10 bases separating them. CDR3 nucleotide sequence: TGTGCCAGCAGCTTAGACCCGGGACTGAACACCGGGGAGCTGTTTTTT. Translated: CASSLDPGLNTGELFF.

This clone was recorded only once. This chain links TRBV5-4 with TRBJ2-7, with TRBD1 matching 11 bases. CDR1 and CDR2 from the germline V gene are SGHNT and YYREEE (reference sequence). This CDR3 region has 14 residues. V trimming: 4 bases; J trimming: 6 bases; junction bases outside the gene matches: 6. The CDR3 reads CASSRDRGESEQYF. In DNA form, the CDR3 reads TGTGCCAGCAGCCGGGACAGGGGGGAAAGCGAGCAGTACTTC.

This sequence joins TRBV27 and TRBJ1-1; 9 bases match TRBD1. After removal of 5 bases from V and 5 bases from J, the junction contained 12 bases not matched to a gene. The CDR3 length is 16 residues. CDR1 and CDR2 (germline): MNHEY, SMNVEV (reference sequence). CDR3 sequence: CASSLFFQGQGTEAFF. CDR3 DNA: TGTGCCAGCAGTCTTTTCTTTCAAGGACAGGGGACTGAAGCTTTCTTT.

V usage is TRBV29-1 and J usage is TRBJ2-1, with D maybe TRBD2 (5 bases). V lost 7 bases and J lost 0, with 10 bases in between. The germline V gene has CDR1 SQVTM and CDR2 ANQGSEA. The CDR3 runs to 13 residues. The CDR3 protein is CSAGKSSYNEQFF. The CDR3 DNA reads as TGCAGCGCGGGGAAGAGCTCCTACAATGAGCAGTTCTTC.

The J gene is TRBJ1-5, the V gene TRBV19; 7 nucleotides match TRBD1. The CDR3 has 13 amino acids. The J segment lost 2 bases and the V segment lost 10 bases, leaving 5 bases of the junction unmatched. In germline, CDR1 is LNHDA, CDR2 SQIVND (reference sequence). CDR3 sequence: CATSGTGNQPQHF. CDR3 sequence (DNA): TGTGCCACCTCCGGGACAGGCAATCAGCCCCAGCATTTT.

J is TRBJ2-3 and V is TRBV7-8, with 7 nucleotides matching TRBD1. The CDR3 spans 16 residues. V dropped 5 bases and J dropped 0; count of bases not matched to a gene: 8. CDR1 and CDR2 from the germline V gene are SGHVS and FQNEAQ. CDR3 sequence reads: CASSLWDRASTDTQYF. The CDR3 DNA sequence: TGTGCCAGCAGCCTGTGGGACAGAGCTAGCACAGATACGCAGTATTTT.

The chain is built from TRBV11-2 and TRBJ2-3, with D uncertain. This CDR3 is built from 13 residues. The V end lost 4 bases, the J end lost 3 bases, and 8 bases lay between the germline ends. CDR1 SGHAT and CDR2 FQNNGV come from the germline V gene. As DNA, the CDR3 is TGTGCCAGCAGCTCCAGAGCGACAGATACGCAGTATTTT. It codes for CASSSRATDTQYF.

This chain connects TRBV7-6 to TRBJ2-3; 11 bases agree with TRBD2. The germline V gene encodes CDR1 SGHVS and CDR2 FNYEAQ. This CDR3 region has 16 residues. The V gene end was trimmed by 5 bases and the J gene end by 5 bases; junction bases not matched to a gene: 9. The chain's CDR3 is CASSVVTSGALDTQYF. CDR3 bases: TGTGCCAGCAGCGTTGTGACTAGCGGGGCGTTAGATACGCAGTATTTT.

This rearrangement joins TRBV7-9 to TRBJ2-7; TRBD1 agrees at 10 bases. The CDR3 is 12 amino acids. Germline V CDR1 and CDR2: SEHNR, FQNEAQ (reference sequence). Trimming removed 11 bases from V and 5 bases from J; junction bases left unmatched: 6. The CDR3 DNA reads as TGTGCCGTCGGGACAGGGGAACACGAGCAGTACTTC. As protein: CAVGTGEHEQYF. Together with reference TRBV7-9 and TRBJ2-7, the CDR3 gives the full variable domain: DTGVSQNPRHKITKRGQNVTFRCDPISEHNRLYWYRQTLGQGPEFLTYFQNEAQLEKSRLLSDRFSAERPKGSFSTLEIQRTEQGDSAMYLCAVGTGEHEQYFGPGTRLTVT.

CDR3 DNA sequence: TGCGCCAGCAGCGTGACCGGGACTAGCGGGGGGAGCTCCTACAATGAGCAGTTCTTC. Amino acids: CASSVTGTSGGSSYNEQFF. The gene calls are TRBV5-1 and TRBJ2-1; 15 bases are a match to TRBD2. Germline V gene lookup returns CDR1 SGHRS and CDR2 YFSETQ. J was trimmed by 0 bases and V by 4 bases; bases with no gene match: 8. The CDR3 extends over 19 amino acids. Combining the CDR3 with reference TRBV5-1 and TRBJ2-1 gives the whole variable domain KAGVTQTPRYLIKTRGQQVTLSCSPISGHRSVSWYQQTPGQGLQFLFEYFSETQRNKGNFPGRFSGRQFSNSRSEMNVSTLELGDSALYLCASSVTGTSGGSSYNEQFFGPGTRLTVL.

The chain uses TRBV6-5 and TRBJ2-1; maybe TRBD1 (6 bases). V lost 7 bases, J lost 1 base, and 14 bases lay in between. This CDR3 spans 15 amino acids. Germline lookup yields CDR1 MNHEY and CDR2 SVGAGI. CDR3 loop: CASIVRTASYNEQFF. Written as DNA, the CDR3 is TGTGCCAGCATTGTCAGGACAGCATCCTACAATGAGCAGTTCTTC.

This chain links TRBV5-1 with TRBJ1-2; TRBD1 matches at 7 bases. This CDR3 has 16 residues. V shed 4 bases, J shed 4 bases, and the junction held 13 bases outside the gene matches. Looked up from germline, CDR1 is SGHRS and CDR2 is YFSETQ. CDR3 bases: TGCGCCAGCAGCAAGGAACAGGGGTTGCTAATCTATGGCTACACCTTC. Translation gives CASSKEQGLLIYGYTF. Drawing the rest from reference TRBV5-1 and TRBJ1-2, the complete variable domain is KAGVTQTPRYLIKTRGQQVTLSCSPISGHRSVSWYQQTPGQGLQFLFEYFSETQRNKGNFPGRFSGRQFSNSRSEMNVSTLELGDSALYLCASSKEQGLLIYGYTFGSGTRLTVV.

The rearrangement links TRBV5-5 to TRBJ2-7; the match to TRBD1 covers 8 bases. Looked up from germline, CDR1 is SGHKS and CDR2 is YYEKEE (reference sequence). The CDR3 sequence is 17 residues long. V shed 0 bases and J 4 bases; nucleotides not matched to a gene: 12. As DNA, the CDR3 is TGTGCCAGCAGCTTGGGAGAGGCAGGGGGCACAGCGTACGAGCAGTACTTC. It translates to CASSLGEAGGTAYEQYF.

A word on this clone: Other nucleotide sequences in the sample specify the same CDR3. The chain links TRBV5-1 to TRBJ2-2; weak D call: TRBD2 (5 bases). The CDR3 sequence is 14 residues long. With 0 bases removed from V and 3 bases from J, the gap between germline ends came to 6 bases. Germline CDR1 and CDR2: SGHRS and YFSETQ. CDR3 coding DNA: TGCGCCAGCAGCTTGGTACTAGACACCGGGGAGCTGTTTTTT. Residues: CASSLVLDTGELFF.

This chain links TRBV2 with TRBJ1-1, with TRBD1 identical over 7 bases. The germline V gene encodes CDR1 SNHLY and CDR2 FYNNEI. CDR3 length: 13 residues. J was trimmed by 6 bases and V by 6 bases; bases with no gene match: 7. Written as DNA, the CDR3 is TGTGCCAGCAGATTGGACAGGAAGGCTGAAGCTTTCTTT. The encoded protein is CASRLDRKAEAFF.

This clone was counted a single time. The same CDR3 is also encoded by other DNA sequences in this sample. The rearrangement uses TRBV7-8 and TRBJ2-2; D is ambiguous. The V gene's germline CDR1 is SGHVS and CDR2 FQNEAQ. Trimming removed 1 base from V and 4 bases from J, with 4 bases in between. This CDR3 contains 13 residues. DNA of the CDR3: TGTGCCAGCAGCTTAGGGCCCACCGGGGAGCTGTTTTTT. It codes for CASSLGPTGELFF.

The V gene is TRBV6-5, the J gene TRBJ1-5; D is uncertain. This CDR3 is built from 14 residues. Looked up from germline, CDR1 is MNHEY and CDR2 is SVGAGI. Trimming took off 4 bases at V and 7 bases at J, with 14 bases between the two ends. In nucleotides, the CDR3 is TGTGCCAGCAGTTTAGAGTCCGGCGGGCAGCCCCAGCATTTT. It codes for CASSLESGGQPQHF.